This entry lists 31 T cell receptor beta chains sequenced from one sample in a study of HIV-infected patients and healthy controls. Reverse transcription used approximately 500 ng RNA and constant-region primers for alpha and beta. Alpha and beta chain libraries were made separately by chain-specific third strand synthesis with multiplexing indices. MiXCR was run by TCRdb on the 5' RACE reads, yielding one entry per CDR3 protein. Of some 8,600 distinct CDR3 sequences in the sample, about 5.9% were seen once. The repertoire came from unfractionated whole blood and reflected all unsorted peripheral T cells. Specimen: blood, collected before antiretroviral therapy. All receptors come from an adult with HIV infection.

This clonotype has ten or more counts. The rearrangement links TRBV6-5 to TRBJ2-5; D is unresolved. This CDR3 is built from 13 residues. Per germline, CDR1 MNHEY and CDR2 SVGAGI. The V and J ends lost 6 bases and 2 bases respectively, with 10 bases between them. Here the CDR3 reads CASSRQVQETQYF. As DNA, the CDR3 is TGTGCCAGCAGCCGTCAGGTTCAAGAGACCCAGTACTTC.

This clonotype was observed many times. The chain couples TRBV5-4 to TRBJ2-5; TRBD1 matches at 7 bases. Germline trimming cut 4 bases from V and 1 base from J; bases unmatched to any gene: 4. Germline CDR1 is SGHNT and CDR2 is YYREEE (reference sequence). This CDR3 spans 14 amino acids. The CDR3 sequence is CASSQGQSQETQYF. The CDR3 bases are TGTGCCAGCAGCCAGGGACAGAGCCAAGAGACCCAGTACTTC. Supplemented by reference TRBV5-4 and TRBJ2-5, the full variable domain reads ETGVTQSPTHLIKTRGQQVTLRCSSQSGHNTVSWYQQALGQGPQFIFQYYREEENGRGNFPPRFSGLQFPNYSSELNVNALELDDSALYLCASSQGQSQETQYFGPGTRLLVL.

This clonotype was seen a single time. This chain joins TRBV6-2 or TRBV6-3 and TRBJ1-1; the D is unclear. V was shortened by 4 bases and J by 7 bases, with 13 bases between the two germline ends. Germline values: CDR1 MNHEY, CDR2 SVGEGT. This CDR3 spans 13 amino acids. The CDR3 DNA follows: TGTGCCAGCAGTTGGGGAGAAACTAGTGAAGCTTTCTTT. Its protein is CASSWGETSEAFF.

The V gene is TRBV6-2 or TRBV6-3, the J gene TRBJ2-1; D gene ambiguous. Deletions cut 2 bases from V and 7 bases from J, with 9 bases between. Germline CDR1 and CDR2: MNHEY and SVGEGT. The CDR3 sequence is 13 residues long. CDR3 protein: CASSYAVRNEQFF. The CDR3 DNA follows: TGTGCCAGCAGTTACGCAGTGAGGAATGAGCAGTTCTTC.

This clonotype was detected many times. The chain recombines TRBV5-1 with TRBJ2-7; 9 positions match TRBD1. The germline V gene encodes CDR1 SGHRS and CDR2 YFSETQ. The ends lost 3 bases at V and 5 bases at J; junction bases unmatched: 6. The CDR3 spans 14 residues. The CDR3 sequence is CASSWGQGSDEQYF. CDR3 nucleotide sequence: TGCGCCAGCAGCTGGGGACAGGGATCTGACGAGCAGTACTTC.

Written as DNA, the CDR3 is TGTGCCAGCAGCCCAACCGGTCTGGTGGACATTCAGTACTTC. The encoded protein is CASSPTGLVDIQYF. The chain combines TRBV4-2 with TRBJ2-4, with D hard to call. The CDR3 loop spans 14 amino acids. V was clipped by 4 bases and J by 8 bases, with 15 bases between them. Germline V lookup: CDR1 LGHNA, CDR2 YNFKEQ.

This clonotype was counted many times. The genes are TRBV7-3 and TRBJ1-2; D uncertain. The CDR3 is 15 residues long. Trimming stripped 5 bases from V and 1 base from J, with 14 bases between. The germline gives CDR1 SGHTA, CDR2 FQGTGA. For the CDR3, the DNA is TGTGCCAGCAGCGCCACCGGACCTATTAACTATGGCTACACCTTC. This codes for CASSATGPINYGYTF.

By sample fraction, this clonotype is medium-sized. In DNA, the CDR3 is TGCGCCAGCAGTTTCACAGAACTAGCCAAAAACATTCAGTACTTC. Protein sequence: CASSFTELAKNIQYF. The genes are TRBV4-1 and TRBJ2-4, with unresolved D. The CDR3 length is 15 residues. Germline-derived CDR1 and CDR2 are MGHRA and YSYEKL. V lost 6 bases and J lost 0, with 12 bases in between.

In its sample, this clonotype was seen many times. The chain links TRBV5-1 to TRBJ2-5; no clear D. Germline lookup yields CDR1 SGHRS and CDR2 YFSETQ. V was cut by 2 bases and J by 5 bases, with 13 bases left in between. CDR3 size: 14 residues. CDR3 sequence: CASSFGAKEETQYF. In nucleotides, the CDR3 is TGCGCCAGCAGCTTTGGCGCGAAAGAGGAGACCCAGTACTTC.

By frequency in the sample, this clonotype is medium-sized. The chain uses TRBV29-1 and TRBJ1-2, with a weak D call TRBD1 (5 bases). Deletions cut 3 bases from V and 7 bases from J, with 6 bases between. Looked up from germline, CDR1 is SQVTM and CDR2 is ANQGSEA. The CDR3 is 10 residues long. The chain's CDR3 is CSVDQGGYTF. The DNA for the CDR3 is TGCAGCGTTGATCAGGGTGGCTACACCTTC.

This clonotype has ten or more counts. CDR3 sequence: CASSDCMGAGRPYEQYV. DNA of the CDR3: TGTGCCAGCAGTGACTGTATGGGAGCAGGGAGACCCTACGAGCAGTACGTC. This chain joins TRBV6-4 and TRBJ2-7; D assignment may be TRBD1 or TRBD2 (5 bases each). V dropped 1 base and J dropped 2 bases, with 18 bases sitting between them. This CDR3 spans 17 amino acids. The germline gives CDR1 MRHNA, CDR2 SNTAGT.

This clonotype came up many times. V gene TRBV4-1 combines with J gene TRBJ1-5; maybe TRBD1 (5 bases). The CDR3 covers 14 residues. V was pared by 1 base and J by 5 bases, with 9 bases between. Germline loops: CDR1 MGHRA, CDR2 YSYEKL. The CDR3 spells CASSQAVGDQPQHF. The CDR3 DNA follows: TGCGCCAGCAGCCAAGCCGTGGGGGATCAGCCCCAGCATTTT.

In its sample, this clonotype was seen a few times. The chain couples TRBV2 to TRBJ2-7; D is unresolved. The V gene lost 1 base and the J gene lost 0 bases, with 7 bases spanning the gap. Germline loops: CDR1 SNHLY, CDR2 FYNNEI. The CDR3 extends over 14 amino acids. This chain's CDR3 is CASSEGSLSYEQYF. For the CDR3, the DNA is TGTGCCAGCAGTGAAGGGAGCCTCTCCTACGAGCAGTACTTC.

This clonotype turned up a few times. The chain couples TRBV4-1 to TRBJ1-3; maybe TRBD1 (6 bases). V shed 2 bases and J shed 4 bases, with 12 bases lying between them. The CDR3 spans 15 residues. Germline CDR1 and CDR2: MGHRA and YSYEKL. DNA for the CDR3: TGCGCCAGCAGCCAACTGCGGGGGCTCGGAAACACCATATATTTT. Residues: CASSQLRGLGNTIYF.

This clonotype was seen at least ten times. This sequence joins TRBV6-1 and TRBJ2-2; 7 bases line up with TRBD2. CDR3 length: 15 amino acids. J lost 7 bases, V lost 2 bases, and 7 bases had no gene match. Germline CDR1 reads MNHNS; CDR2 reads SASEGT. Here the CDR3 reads CASSESGGFGGELFF. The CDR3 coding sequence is TGTGCCAGCAGTGAATCCGGGGGGTTCGGCGGGGAGCTGTTTTTT.

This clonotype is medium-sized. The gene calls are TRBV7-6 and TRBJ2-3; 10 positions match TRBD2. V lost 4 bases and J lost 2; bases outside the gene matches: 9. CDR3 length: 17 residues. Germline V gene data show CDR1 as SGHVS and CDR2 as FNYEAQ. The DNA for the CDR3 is TGTGCCAGCAGCTCTTGGGCTAGCGGGGGACCCACAGATACGCAGTATTTT. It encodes CASSSWASGGPTDTQYF.

The CDR3 region is CASSQDIAARGNTIYF. The CDR3 DNA reads TGTGCCAGCAGCCAAGATATAGCGGCGCGAGGTAACACCATATATTTT. V is TRBV3-1 and J is TRBJ1-3; D gene unclear. The germline gives CDR1 LGHDT, CDR2 YNNKEL (reference sequence). This CDR3 comprises 16 residues. Between the trimmed V and J ends, which lost 0 bases and 7 bases, there was a span of 16 bases.

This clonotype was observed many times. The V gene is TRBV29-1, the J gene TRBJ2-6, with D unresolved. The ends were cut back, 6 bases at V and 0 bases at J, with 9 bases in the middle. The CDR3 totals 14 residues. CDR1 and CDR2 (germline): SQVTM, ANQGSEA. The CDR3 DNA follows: TGCAGCGTAAGGCATCCCTCTGGGGCCAACGTCCTGACTTTC. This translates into CSVRHPSGANVLTF.

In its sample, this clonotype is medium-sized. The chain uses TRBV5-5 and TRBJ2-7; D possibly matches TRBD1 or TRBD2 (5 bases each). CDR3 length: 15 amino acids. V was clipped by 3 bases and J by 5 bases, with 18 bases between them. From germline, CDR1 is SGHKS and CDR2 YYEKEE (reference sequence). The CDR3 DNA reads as TGTGCCAGCAGCTCGACCCCCGAGAGGGACGACGAGCAGTACTTC. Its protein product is CASSSTPERDDEQYF.

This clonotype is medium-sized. The CDR3 region is CAISEAGRVSYNEQFF. In DNA form, the CDR3 reads TGTGCCATCAGTGAGGCGGGCCGAGTCTCCTACAATGAGCAGTTCTTC. This chain links TRBV10-3 with TRBJ2-1; D is possibly TRBD2 (5 bases). V shed 2 bases and J shed 0 bases, with 11 bases lying between them. From germline, CDR1 is ENHRY and CDR2 SYGVKD. CDR3 length equals 16 residues.

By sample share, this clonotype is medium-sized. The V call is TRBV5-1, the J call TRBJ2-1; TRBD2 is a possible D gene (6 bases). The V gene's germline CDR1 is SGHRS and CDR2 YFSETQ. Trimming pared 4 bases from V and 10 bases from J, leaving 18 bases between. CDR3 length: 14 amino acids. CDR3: CASSPPAAGWEQFF. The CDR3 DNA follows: TGCGCCAGCAGCCCCCCGGCAGCGGGCTGGGAGCAGTTCTTC. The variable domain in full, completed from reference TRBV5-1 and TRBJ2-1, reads KAGVTQTPRYLIKTRGQQVTLSCSPISGHRSVSWYQQTPGQGLQFLFEYFSETQRNKGNFPGRFSGRQFSNSRSEMNVSTLELGDSALYLCASSPPAAGWEQFFGPGTRLTVL.

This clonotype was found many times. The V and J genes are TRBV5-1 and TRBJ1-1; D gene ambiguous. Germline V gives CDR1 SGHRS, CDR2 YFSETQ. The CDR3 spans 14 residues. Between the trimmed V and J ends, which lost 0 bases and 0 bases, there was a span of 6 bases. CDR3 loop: CASSLVQMNTEAFF. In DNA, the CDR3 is TGCGCCAGCAGCTTGGTACAAATGAACACTGAAGCTTTCTTT.

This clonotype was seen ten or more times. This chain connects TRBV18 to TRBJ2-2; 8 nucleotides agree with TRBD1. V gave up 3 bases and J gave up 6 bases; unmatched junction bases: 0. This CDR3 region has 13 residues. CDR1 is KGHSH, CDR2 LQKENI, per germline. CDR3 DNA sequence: TGTGCCAGCTCACCGGACAGGGCCGGGGAGCTGTTTTTT. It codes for CASSPDRAGELFF. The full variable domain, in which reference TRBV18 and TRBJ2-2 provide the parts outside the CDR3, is NAGVMQNPRHLVRRRGQEARLRCSPMKGHSHVYWYRQLPEEGLKFMVYLQKENIIDESGMPKERFSAEFPKEGPSILRIQQVVRGDSAAYFCASSPDRAGELFFGEGSRLTVL.

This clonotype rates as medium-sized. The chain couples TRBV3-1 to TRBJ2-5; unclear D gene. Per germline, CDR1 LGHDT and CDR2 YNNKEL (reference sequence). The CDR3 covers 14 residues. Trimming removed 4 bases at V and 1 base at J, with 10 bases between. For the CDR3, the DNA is TGTGCCAGCAGCCCGAAGTGGGGCCAAGAGACCCAGTACTTC. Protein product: CASSPKWGQETQYF.

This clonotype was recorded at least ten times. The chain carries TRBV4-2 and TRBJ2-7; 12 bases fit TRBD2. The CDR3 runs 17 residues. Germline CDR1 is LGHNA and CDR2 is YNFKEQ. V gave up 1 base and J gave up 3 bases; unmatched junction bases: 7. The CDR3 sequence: CASSQVAASGGDYEQYF. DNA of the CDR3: TGTGCCAGCAGCCAAGTCGCCGCTAGCGGGGGGGACTACGAGCAGTACTTC.

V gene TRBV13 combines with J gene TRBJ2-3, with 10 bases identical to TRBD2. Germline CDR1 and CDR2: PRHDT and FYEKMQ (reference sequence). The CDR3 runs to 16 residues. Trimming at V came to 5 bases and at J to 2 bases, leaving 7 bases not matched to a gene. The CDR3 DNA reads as TGTGCCAGCAGCACCACCGGGACTAGCGACACAGATACGCAGTATTTT. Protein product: CASSTTGTSDTDTQYF.

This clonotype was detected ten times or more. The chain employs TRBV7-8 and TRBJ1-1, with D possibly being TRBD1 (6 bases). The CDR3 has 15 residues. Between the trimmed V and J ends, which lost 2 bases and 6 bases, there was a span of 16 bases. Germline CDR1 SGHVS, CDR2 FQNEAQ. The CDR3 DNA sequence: TGTGCCAGCAGCTTATACCGGGGGGCGTCCCCTGAAGCTTTCTTT. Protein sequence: CASSLYRGASPEAFF. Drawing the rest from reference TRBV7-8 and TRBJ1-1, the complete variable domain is GAGVSQSPRYKVAKRGQDVALRCDPISGHVSLFWYQQALGQGPEFLTYFQNEAQLDKSGLPSDRFFAERPEGSVSTLKIQRTQQEDSAVYLCASSLYRGASPEAFFGQGTRLTVV.

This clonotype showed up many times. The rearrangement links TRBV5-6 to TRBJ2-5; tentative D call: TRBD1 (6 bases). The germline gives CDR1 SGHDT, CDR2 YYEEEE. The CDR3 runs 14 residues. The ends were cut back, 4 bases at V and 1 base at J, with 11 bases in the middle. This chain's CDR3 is CASSSTGLQETQYF. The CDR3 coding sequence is TGTGCCAGCAGCAGCACAGGGCTCCAAGAGACCCAGTACTTC.

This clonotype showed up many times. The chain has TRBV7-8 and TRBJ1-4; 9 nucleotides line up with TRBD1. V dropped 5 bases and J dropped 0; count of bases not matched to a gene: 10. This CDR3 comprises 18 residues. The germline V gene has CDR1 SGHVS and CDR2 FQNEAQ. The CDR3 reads CASSITNRGLTTNEKLFF. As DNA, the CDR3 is TGTGCCAGCAGCATAACGAACAGGGGGCTAACAACTAATGAAAAACTGTTTTTT.

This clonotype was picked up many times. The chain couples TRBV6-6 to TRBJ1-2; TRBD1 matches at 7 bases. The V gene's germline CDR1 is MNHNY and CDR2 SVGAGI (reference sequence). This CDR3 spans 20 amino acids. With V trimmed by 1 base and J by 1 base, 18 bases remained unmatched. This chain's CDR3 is CASSYYKIGGDRRYNYGYTF. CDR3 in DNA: TGTGCCAGCAGTTACTATAAGATAGGGGGCGACCGAAGATATAACTATGGCTACACCTTC.

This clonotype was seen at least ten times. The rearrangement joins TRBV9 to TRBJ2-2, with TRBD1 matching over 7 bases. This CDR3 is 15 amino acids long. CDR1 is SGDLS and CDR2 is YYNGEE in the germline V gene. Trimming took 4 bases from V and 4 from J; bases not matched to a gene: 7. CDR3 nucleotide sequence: TGTGCCAGCAGCCCGGGGACAGCCAGCACCGGGGAGCTGTTTTTT. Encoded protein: CASSPGTASTGELFF.